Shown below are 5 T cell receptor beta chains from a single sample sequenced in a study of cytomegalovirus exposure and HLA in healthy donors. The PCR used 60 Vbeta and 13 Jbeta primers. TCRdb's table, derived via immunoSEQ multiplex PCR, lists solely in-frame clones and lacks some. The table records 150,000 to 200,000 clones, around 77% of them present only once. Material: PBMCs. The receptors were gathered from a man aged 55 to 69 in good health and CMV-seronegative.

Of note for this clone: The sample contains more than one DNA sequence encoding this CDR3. CDR3 residues: CASSGTGYEQYF. In DNA, the CDR3 is TGTGCCAGCAGCGGGACAGGATACGAGCAGTACTTC. The genes are TRBV7-9 and TRBJ2-7; 8 bases agree with TRBD1. V shed 5 bases and J 4 bases; nucleotides not matched to a gene: 1. Looked up from germline, CDR1 is SEHNR and CDR2 is FQNEAQ (reference sequence). CDR3 length equals 12 residues.

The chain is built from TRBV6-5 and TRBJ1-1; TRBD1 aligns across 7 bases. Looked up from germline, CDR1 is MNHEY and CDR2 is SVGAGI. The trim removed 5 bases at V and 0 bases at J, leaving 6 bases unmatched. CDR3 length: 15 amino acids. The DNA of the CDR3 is TGTGCCAGCAGTCTTCCAGGGGGAATGAACACTGAAGCTTTCTTT. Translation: CASSLPGGMNTEAFF.

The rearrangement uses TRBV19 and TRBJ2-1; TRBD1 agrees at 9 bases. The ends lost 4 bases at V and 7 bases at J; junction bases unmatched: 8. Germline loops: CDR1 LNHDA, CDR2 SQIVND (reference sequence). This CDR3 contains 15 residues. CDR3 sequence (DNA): TGTGCCAGTAGTAAGGACAGGGGTTTTTGGAATGAGCAGTTCTTC. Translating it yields CASSKDRGFWNEQFF.

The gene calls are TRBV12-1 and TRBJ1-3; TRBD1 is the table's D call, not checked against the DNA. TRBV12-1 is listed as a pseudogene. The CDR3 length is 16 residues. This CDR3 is CASSLRQDRSGNTIYF. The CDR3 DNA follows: TGTGCCAGCAGCTTACGACAGGACCGGTCTGGAAACACCATATATTTT.

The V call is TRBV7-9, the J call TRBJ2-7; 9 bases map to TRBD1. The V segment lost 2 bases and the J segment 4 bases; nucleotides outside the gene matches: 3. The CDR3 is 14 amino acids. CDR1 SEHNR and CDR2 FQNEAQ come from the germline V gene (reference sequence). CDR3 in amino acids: CASSLSTGGYEQYF. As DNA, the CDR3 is TGTGCCAGCAGCTTATCGACAGGGGGGTACGAGCAGTACTTC.